This TCR beta chain is from a study of blood T cell repertoires in COVID-19. About the research overall: COVID-19 samples collected from the United States, Italy and Spain covered acute and convalescent phases. PBMCs, B-cell-depleted T cells, or T cells provided the cDNA or gDNA that made up the material.

Sequencing used immunoSEQ multiplex PCR; TCRdb keeps in-frame clones, though not all of them. The data show around 130,000 clones, with approximately 85% seen just once and 4.3% held by the top ten. CDR3 length equals 14 residues. CDR1 is SNHLY and CDR2 is FYNNEI in the germline V gene. Trimming cost V 7 bases and J 6 bases; bases outside gene matches: 8. The chain joins TRBV2 to TRBJ2-1; 8 bases are shared with TRBD2. Sample: peripheral blood. The receptor was derived from a human donor in a cohort sampled during active COVID-19. CDR3 coding DNA: TGTGCCAGCATTACTAGCGGACCGAGCAATGAGCAGTTCTTC. Protein sequence: CASITSGPSNEQFF.